One T cell receptor beta chain is described in this entry. The source of the sample is a study of T cell responses to AZD1222 COVID-19 vaccine. The CDR3 totals 14 residues. The germline V gene encodes CDR1 MNHEY and CDR2 SVGAGI. Trimming cost V 6 bases and J 8 bases, with 19 bases left between them. Method: immunoSEQ multiplex PCR; TCRdb's copy keeps in-frame clones and lacks some. This sample has more than 70,000 clones, with around 90% found just once. The starting material was peripheral blood, obtained 28 days after the second AZD1222 dose. This chain joins TRBV6-5 and TRBJ1-2; no reliable D call. The TCR was taken from an adult who received the AZD1222 COVID-19 vaccine. CDR3: CASSTEVMLGGYTF. Written as DNA, the CDR3 is TGTGCCAGCAGCACCGAAGTAATGCTGGGGGGCTACACCTTC.